The rows below give T cell receptor beta chains drawn from one sample of a study of T-cell memory formation after mild COVID-19. TCRdb used MiXCR to reprocess the 5' RACE reads, holding one entry per CDR3 protein. The sample has roughly 150,000 distinct CDR3 sequences, about 15% seen once; the top ten hold around 14%. Sequencing used PBMCs or a T cell subset sorted from them (not recorded which). Receptors were obtained from an adult woman who had mild COVID-19 (a few samples of this study predate the infection). Cell type and time point are not known. CDR3s include the opening cysteine and the closing phenylalanine or tryptophan. The D gene is left open where the match is weak. Clone size is shown for a subset of rows, as once, few, many or a class of expanded clone.

DNA | CDR3 | length | D | V | size | J
TGTGCCAGCAGCCCTGGACAGAGTAATAATTCACCCCTCCACTTT | CASSPGQSNNSPLHF | 15 | - | TRBV7-3 | few | TRBJ1-6
TGTGCCAGCTCACCGCGGACACTCACCTACGAGCAGTACTTC | CASSPRTLTYEQYF | 14 | - | TRBV18 | - | TRBJ2-7
TGTGCCAGCTCACCGGCGCAGGGAGTTGAGACCCAGTACTTC | CASSPAQGVETQYF | 14 | - | TRBV18 | - | TRBJ2-5
TGTGCCACCAGTGATTTGCACGGGGTCGTCACCGGGGAGCTGTTTTTT | CATSDLHGVVTGELFF | 16 | - | TRBV24-1 | - | TRBJ2-2
TGTGCCAGCAGCTTAGTTCCGAGCGGGAGCACAGATACGCAGTATTTT | CASSLVPSGSTDTQYF | 16 | - | TRBV11-1 | - | TRBJ2-3
TGTGCCACCAGCACATATACAGGGTCGGAGACCCAGTACTTC | CATSTYTGSETQYF | 14 | - | TRBV15 | - | TRBJ2-5
TGTGCCAGCAGCTCGGGCGATCGATTTCGGACAGATACGCAGTATTTT | CASSSGDRFRTDTQYF | 16 | - | TRBV11-3 | - | TRBJ2-3
TGTGCCAGCAGCTCACCCTTGTCAGGGGGAAGAAACAATGAGCAGTTCTTC | CASSSPLSGGRNNEQFF | 17 | TRBD1 | TRBV5-6 | - | TRBJ2-1
TGTGCCAGCAGCCCCGTCGGGGGGCTACGGGGCACAGATACGCAGTATTTT | CASSPVGGLRGTDTQYF | 17 | - | TRBV9 | - | TRBJ2-3
TGTGCCAGCAGACCTCCGGGACATTGGGAGAACACTGAAGCTTTCTTT | CASRPPGHWENTEAFF | 16 | - | TRBV6-2/TRBV6-3 | - | TRBJ1-1
TGTGCCACCGCACCTAGGGGGGTAGGAGAAAAACTGTTTTTT | CATAPRGVGEKLFF | 14 | - | TRBV15 | few | TRBJ1-4
TGCAGTGCAGGGAAAGGGCGCTCTCCCGGTGAGCTGTTTTTT | CSAGKGRSPGELFF | 14 | - | TRBV20-1 | - | TRBJ2-2
TGTGCCACCAGTGACCACAGGGACGCTGGCTACACCTTC | CATSDHRDAGYTF | 13 | - | TRBV24-1 | - | TRBJ1-2
TGTGCCAGCAGCTGGACGGGGGGGGCCAACGTCCTGACTTTC | CASSWTGGANVLTF | 14 | - | TRBV3-1 | - | TRBJ2-6
TGTGCCAGTAGTTTAGGACTAGTGGTAACCGGGGAGCTGTTTTTT | CASSLGLVVTGELFF | 15 | TRBD2 | TRBV12-3/TRBV12-4 | - | TRBJ2-2
TGCAGTGCTAGGGGCCCAGGGTCCTACAATGAGCAGTTCTTC | CSARGPGSYNEQFF | 14 | - | TRBV20-1 | - | TRBJ2-1
TGCGCCAGCAGCGCGGGGGACAGGGGACCGTATGGCTACACCTTC | CASSAGDRGPYGYTF | 15 | TRBD1 | TRBV5-1 | - | TRBJ1-2
TGTGCCAGCAGGGGGGACAGGCCTAGCAATCAGCCCCAGCATTTT | CASRGDRPSNQPQHF | 15 | TRBD1 | TRBV2 | few | TRBJ1-5
TGTGCCAGCAGGCTGGATACAGATACGCAGTATTTT | CASRLDTDTQYF | 12 | - | TRBV12-3/TRBV12-4 | - | TRBJ2-3
TGTGCCAGCAGTTACGACGAGGTAGCGGGAGGGCCTAAAGGGAGCACAGATACGCAGTATTTT | CASSYDEVAGGPKGSTDTQYF | 21 | TRBD2 | TRBV6-2/TRBV6-3 | - | TRBJ2-3
TGCGCCAGCAGCACGGGACAGGGAGACGAGCAGTACTTC | CASSTGQGDEQYF | 13 | TRBD1 | TRBV5-1 | few | TRBJ2-7
TGCGCCAGCAGCCAAGTGGGGGGGGCCTCCAATGAGCAGTTCTTC | CASSQVGGASNEQFF | 15 | - | TRBV4-1 | - | TRBJ2-1
TGTGCCACCAGCAAAGATAGAAGGGGACAGGAGAGCACAGATACGCAGTATTTT | CATSKDRRGQESTDTQYF | 18 | TRBD1 | TRBV15 | few | TRBJ2-3
TGCGCCAGCAGCTTGGGGTGGACGAACACCGGGGAGCTGTTTTTT | CASSLGWTNTGELFF | 15 | - | TRBV5-1 | few | TRBJ2-2
TGCGCCAGCAGCCCTACTGGATTAGCGGACAACTATGGCTACACCTTC | CASSPTGLADNYGYTF | 16 | - | TRBV4-3 | - | TRBJ1-2
TGCGCCAGCAGCCAAGAATTGCTGGTTGGCTATGGCTACACCTTC | CASSQELLVGYGYTF | 15 | - | TRBV4-1 | - | TRBJ1-2
TGTGCCAGCAGTAGGGGGAACATTCAGTACTTC | CASSRGNIQYF | 11 | - | TRBV12-3/TRBV12-4 | - | TRBJ2-4
TGCAGTGCTAGGATTAGCGGGAGTTACGAGCAGTACTTC | CSARISGSYEQYF | 13 | TRBD2 | TRBV20-1 | - | TRBJ2-7
TGTGCCAGAAGCTCCATCTATCGCACTGAAGCTTTCTTT | CARSSIYRTEAFF | 13 | - | TRBV7-9 | - | TRBJ1-1
TGTGCCAGCAGCTTATTGTTTGGACAGAATGGCTACACCTTC | CASSLLFGQNGYTF | 14 | - | TRBV7-6 | - | TRBJ1-2
TGCAGTGCTAGAGAGGGGACTAGTAGCACAGATACGCAGTATTTT | CSAREGTSSTDTQYF | 15 | TRBD2 | TRBV20-1 | few | TRBJ2-3
TGTGCCAGCTCGCCAGGGGTCCGGGATAATTCACCCCTCCACTTT | CASSPGVRDNSPLHF | 15 | - | TRBV18 | - | TRBJ1-6
TGTGCCAGCAGCGCCGGACAGGGGACGCCCTACGAGCAGTACTTC | CASSAGQGTPYEQYF | 15 | TRBD1 | TRBV9 | few | TRBJ2-7
TGTGCCAGCAGCCCCTGGGACAGCTCCTACGAGCAGTACTTC | CASSPWDSSYEQYF | 14 | TRBD1 | TRBV9 | many | TRBJ2-7
TGTGCCAGCAGCCAAGTGGGGGGCCGGGAGACCCAGTACTTC | CASSQVGGRETQYF | 14 | - | TRBV7-6 | - | TRBJ2-5
TGTGCCAGCAGTGAATATGAATGGGCCCGGCACGAGCAGTACTTC | CASSEYEWARHEQYF | 15 | - | TRBV25-1 | - | TRBJ2-7
TGCGCCAGCAGCCAAGATCCCGATCAGCCCCAGCATTTT | CASSQDPDQPQHF | 13 | - | TRBV4-1 | - | TRBJ1-5
TGTGCCAGCAGTGTTGGGTTAACAATGAACACTGAAGCTTTCTTT | CASSVGLTMNTEAFF | 15 | - | TRBV2 | - | TRBJ1-1
TGTGCCAGCAGTTACTCGATGACTAGCGGGAGTTCCTACGAGCAGTACTTC | CASSYSMTSGSSYEQYF | 17 | TRBD2 | TRBV6-2/TRBV6-3 | few | TRBJ2-7
TGTGCCAGCAGCGGAACACAGGGAGCCTATGGCTACACCTTC | CASSGTQGAYGYTF | 14 | - | TRBV5-6 | - | TRBJ1-2
TGTGCCAGCAGCTCCGGGACAGGGATCTCCTACGAGCAGTACTTC | CASSSGTGISYEQYF | 15 | TRBD1 | TRBV11-2 | few | TRBJ2-7
TGTGCCAGCAGCAGACCGGGGACAGTGGGTCTCTATGGCTACACCTTC | CASSRPGTVGLYGYTF | 16 | - | TRBV21-1 | few | TRBJ1-2
TGTGCCAGCAGTTTAGGAGGGTATGAAGCTTTCTTT | CASSLGGYEAFF | 12 | - | TRBV12-3/TRBV12-4 | - | TRBJ1-1
TGTGCCAGCAGCTTCGTTGACAGAGCACTTACCTCTGGAAACACCATATATTTT | CASSFVDRALTSGNTIYF | 18 | - | TRBV11-1 | few | TRBJ1-3
TGTGCCAGCAGCATGGGACCTGGGTACGAGCAGTACTTC | CASSMGPGYEQYF | 13 | - | TRBV6-6 | - | TRBJ2-7
TGTGCCAGCTCACCACCAAAGGATAACAGGGGCTATGGCTACACCTTC | CASSPPKDNRGYGYTF | 16 | TRBD1 | TRBV18 | - | TRBJ1-2
TGCAGTGCTAGAGAAACAGGGTCTAACTATGGCTACACCTTC | CSARETGSNYGYTF | 14 | - | TRBV20-1 | - | TRBJ1-2
TGTGCCAGCAGCCCCGGGGGGGTTCACACAGATACGCAGTATTTT | CASSPGGVHTDTQYF | 15 | TRBD2 | TRBV7-2 | - | TRBJ2-3